This note documents a single T cell receptor beta chain sequence. Sequencing used immunoSEQ multiplex PCR; TCRdb keeps in-frame clones, though not all of them. The sample lists some 160,000 clones, 85% to 90% occurring once. This sample was taken from a study of blood T cell repertoires in COVID-19. This sequence was found in a woman in her sixties or seventies with COVID-19, enrolled during active disease. The sequenced sample consisted of peripheral blood.

CDR3 region: CASSLTGAKTDTQYF. The CDR3 bases are TGCGCCAGCAGCCTAACAGGGGCGAAAACTGATACGCAGTATTTT. The gene calls are TRBV5-1 and TRBJ2-3; 7 nucleotides match TRBD1. The ends lost 4 bases at V and 6 bases at J; junction bases unmatched: 11. The CDR3 sequence is 15 residues long. CDR1 and CDR2 (germline): SGHRS, YFSETQ.